This passage covers 16 T cell receptor beta chains from one sample sequenced in a study of blood T cell repertoires in COVID-19. The table came from immunoSEQ multiplex PCR; TCRdb's copy has only in-frame clones and leaves some out. Counted here are nearly 350,000 clones, around four fifths occurring once; the ten biggest clones make up roughly 3%. Sequenced: peripheral blood. These receptor sequences come from a man between 25 and 39 years old with active or convalescent COVID-19.

The genes are TRBV2 and TRBJ2-1; 11 bases align to TRBD2. After removal of 6 bases from V and 0 bases from J, the junction contained 4 bases not matched to a gene. The CDR3 is made up of 16 amino acids. Germline assignment: CDR1 SNHLY and CDR2 FYNNEI. The CDR3 reads CASRRLAGSSYNEQFF. CDR3 in DNA: TGTGCCAGCAGGCGACTAGCGGGGAGCTCCTACAATGAGCAGTTCTTC.

This clone came up once. The V call is TRBV4-3, the J call TRBJ1-1, with unresolved D. The V end was cut by 4 bases, the J end by 0 bases, with 6 bases between. Germline CDR1 and CDR2: LGHNA and YSLEER. CDR3 length: 13 amino acids. CDR3 DNA: TGCGCCAGCAGCCCCCACTTGAACACTGAAGCTTTCTTT. Encoded protein: CASSPHLNTEAFF.

The chain joins TRBV4-1 to TRBJ2-1, with TRBD1 matching over 7 bases. After removal of 3 bases from V and 2 bases from J, the junction contained 4 bases not matched to a gene. CDR1 MGHRA and CDR2 YSYEKL come from the germline V gene. This CDR3 region has 15 residues. CDR3 sequence: CASSQTGFPYNEQFF. CDR3 DNA sequence: TGCGCCAGCAGCCAGACAGGGTTCCCCTACAATGAGCAGTTCTTC.

The CDR3 region is CASSQTVVYGYTF. Written as DNA, the CDR3 is TGTGCCAGCAGTCAGACAGTCGTCTATGGCTACACCTTC. This chain uses TRBV28 with TRBJ1-2, with D possibly matching TRBD1 (5 bases). V was pared by 5 bases and J by 4 bases, with 11 bases between. Germline CDR1 MDHEN, CDR2 SYDVKM. This CDR3 is built from 13 residues.

This chain uses TRBV19 with TRBJ1-3, with 8 bases that match TRBD1. The length of the CDR3 is 15 residues. CDR1 is LNHDA, CDR2 SQIVND, per germline (reference sequence). The V gene end was trimmed by 3 bases and the J gene end by 11 bases; junction bases not matched to a gene: 12. The CDR3 spells CASSMTGALGIAIYF. The CDR3 nucleotides read TGTGCCAGTAGTATGACAGGGGCCCTAGGGATTGCCATATATTTT.

The chain joins TRBV5-1 to TRBJ2-1, with 16 bases identical to TRBD2. Germline V CDR1 and CDR2: SGHRS, YFSETQ. Unmatched junction bases numbered 6, after V lost 4 bases and J lost 5 bases. CDR3 size: 17 residues. The CDR3 loop is CASSLGTSGGADNEQFF. CDR3 nucleotides: TGCGCCAGCAGCCTAGGGACTAGCGGGGGGGCGGACAATGAGCAGTTCTTC. The whole variable domain, remainder taken from reference TRBV5-1 and TRBJ2-1, is KAGVTQTPRYLIKTRGQQVTLSCSPISGHRSVSWYQQTPGQGLQFLFEYFSETQRNKGNFPGRFSGRQFSNSRSEMNVSTLELGDSALYLCASSLGTSGGADNEQFFGPGTRLTVL.

This rearrangement joins TRBV7-6 to TRBJ2-5; 10 positions agree with TRBD2. Germline V gene data show CDR1 as SGHVS and CDR2 as FNYEAQ. V dropped 4 bases and J dropped 2; count of bases not matched to a gene: 16. This CDR3 region has 19 residues. Here the CDR3 reads CASSSGRLAGALHQETQYF. The CDR3 region has the DNA TGTGCCAGCAGCTCGGGGAGGCTAGCGGGAGCCCTTCATCAAGAGACCCAGTACTTC.

This chain connects TRBV27 to TRBJ1-1; tentative D call: TRBD1 (6 bases). The CDR3 contains 13 residues. Trimming removed 10 bases at V and 11 bases at J, with 23 bases between. Germline values: CDR1 MNHEY, CDR2 SMNVEV (reference sequence). The CDR3 region is CATRAPGGLWAFF. DNA for the CDR3: TGTGCCACCCGCGCTCCGGGGGGCTTGTGGGCTTTCTTT.

This clone has only a few counts. V usage is TRBV3-1 (or the pseudogene TRBV3-2) and J usage is TRBJ1-3, with 7 bases identical to TRBD1. The junction had 19 bases not matched to a gene; V was cut back by 5 bases and J by 0 bases. This CDR3 is built from 20 residues. The germline gives CDR1 LGHDT, CDR2 YNNKEL (reference sequence). The CDR3 DNA follows: TGTGCCAGCAGCTCCGGGACAGCGAAAAATACGGCGCTCTCTGGAAACACCATATATTTT. Encoded protein: CASSSGTAKNTALSGNTIYF.

The V gene is TRBV4-3, the J gene TRBJ1-3; 7 bases match TRBD1. There are 15 residues in the CDR3. Germline-derived CDR1 and CDR2 are LGHNA and YSLEER. The V gene end was trimmed by 1 base and the J gene end by 4 bases; junction bases not matched to a gene: 4. In nucleotides, the CDR3 is TGCGCCAGCAGCCAAGCAGGGGGGAGGGGAAACACCATATATTTT. This codes for CASSQAGGRGNTIYF.

V and J are TRBV6-5 and TRBJ1-4, with 8 bases lining up with TRBD1. Germline values: CDR1 MNHEY, CDR2 SVGAGI. V was pared by 0 bases and J by 6 bases, with 6 bases of the junction left unmatched. CDR3 size: 16 residues. The chain's CDR3 is CASSYSQGAGDEKLFF. As DNA, the CDR3 is TGTGCCAGCAGTTACTCGCAGGGGGCGGGGGATGAAAAACTGTTTTTT.

The chain links TRBV30 to TRBJ1-2, with 7 bases that match TRBD1. The V segment lost 5 bases and the J segment 8 bases; nucleotides outside the gene matches: 5. The CDR3 is made up of 11 amino acids. Per the germline V gene, CDR1 is GTSNPN and CDR2 is SVGIG (reference sequence). This CDR3 reads CAWGQEWGYTF. The CDR3 nucleotides read TGTGCCTGGGGACAGGAATGGGGCTACACCTTC.

The sample holds one count of this clone. J is TRBJ2-1 and V is TRBV6-4; 10 nucleotides align to TRBD2. The CDR3 runs to 15 residues. CDR1 and CDR2 (germline): MRHNA, SNTAGT. The ends lost 6 bases at V and 4 bases at J; junction bases unmatched: 6. CDR3 sequence: CASRGNSGRYNEQFF. In DNA form, the CDR3 reads TGTGCCAGCAGAGGAAATAGCGGGAGGTACAATGAGCAGTTCTTC.

This clone appeared once. V and J are TRBV15 and TRBJ2-1; a weak D match, TRBD2 (6 bases). Germline CDR1 is LNHNV and CDR2 is YYDKDF (reference sequence). Trimming pared 8 bases from V and 3 bases from J, leaving 17 bases between. CDR3 length: 15 amino acids. CDR3 sequence: CATVLGAGFYNEQFF. The CDR3 DNA is TGTGCCACCGTTCTTGGAGCGGGCTTCTACAATGAGCAGTTCTTC.

The chain is built from TRBV6-1 and TRBJ1-1; D is unclear. CDR3 length: 16 residues. Germline V gene lookup returns CDR1 MNHNS and CDR2 SASEGT. The V and J ends lost 0 bases and 2 bases respectively, with 13 bases between them. CDR3 sequence (DNA): TGTGCCAGCAGTGAAGCGCTTAACTCGGGAAACACTGAAGCTTTCTTT. As protein: CASSEALNSGNTEAFF.

V usage is TRBV5-1 and J usage is TRBJ1-1; 8 bases fit TRBD1. J gave up 5 bases and V 3 bases, and 6 bases lay outside the gene matches. CDR3 length: 14 amino acids. Germline CDR1 and CDR2: SGHRS and YFSETQ. In nucleotides, the CDR3 is TGCGCCAGCAGCTCCGGGACAGGAGGGACTGAAGCTTTCTTT. Protein product: CASSSGTGGTEAFF.